Only a few counts were recorded for the clone carrying this T cell receptor beta chain. What it binds is unknown. The data are from a study of cytomegalovirus exposure and HLA in healthy donors. Primers included in the PCR were 60 Vbeta and 13 Jbeta primers. Sequencing was performed with immunoSEQ multiplex PCR; in TCRdb, only in-frame clones are kept and a portion is missing. The sample has nearly 200,000 clones, around 73% seen once; the top ten hold approximately 2%. Findings and caveats of the study: Researchers counted 150 to 200 TCR beta chains as cytomegalovirus-associated. Most TCR beta V segments were productive about 87% or about 30% of the time in an earlier analysis.

Trimming at V came to 6 bases and at J to 5 bases, leaving 8 bases not matched to a gene. The CDR3 runs to 15 residues. Germline CDR1 LGHNA, CDR2 YNFKEQ. The sequenced sample was PBMCs. This receptor was identified in a woman in her twenties or thirties in good health and CMV-seropositive. V usage is TRBV4-2 and J usage is TRBJ2-4; 9 bases are shared with TRBD1. The CDR3 bases are TGTGCCAGCAGGTCGGGACAGGGTGATCAAAACATTCAGTACTTC. Amino acids: CASRSGQGDQNIQYF.